These 29 T cell receptor beta chains share one sample of origin, sequenced in a study of identical twins. TCRdb passed the 5' RACE reads through MiXCR, listing each CDR3 protein once. The sample consists of about 660,000 distinct CDR3 sequences, around 8.6% of them appearing once. These sequences were also reported in another study, on yellow fever vaccine responses in identical twins.

Material: PBMCs. These receptor sequences come from a woman under 30 in good health.

There are many counts of this clonotype. The rearrangement links TRBV28 to TRBJ2-1; D uncertain. Trimming took off 6 bases at V and 13 bases at J, with 13 bases between the two ends. The CDR3 is 11 residues long. Germline-derived CDR1 and CDR2 are MDHEN and SYDVKM. Here the CDR3 reads CASSDLGRQFF. In DNA form, the CDR3 reads TGTGCCAGCAGCGATCTCGGACGACAGTTCTTC.

The chain recombines TRBV12-3 or TRBV12-4 with TRBJ2-1; maybe TRBD1 (5 bases). The CDR3 sequence is 16 residues long. Trimming removed 5 bases at V and 10 bases at J, with 24 bases between. The CDR3, as DNA: TGTGCCAGCAGTGCGGCTGGGGCAGGCCGCGATATGGAGCAGTTCTTC. Protein: CASSAAGAGRDMEQFF.

This clonotype was picked up one time. The rearrangement links TRBV28 to TRBJ1-6, with 9 positions matching TRBD1. Per the germline V gene, CDR1 is MDHEN and CDR2 is SYDVKM. The CDR3 totals 15 residues. V shed 5 bases, J shed 8 bases, and the junction held 7 bases outside the gene matches. CDR3 coding DNA: TGTGCCAGCAGTACCCGGGACAGGGTAGATTCACCCCTCCACTTT. Protein product: CASSTRDRVDSPLHF.

This clonotype was seen only a few times. The rearrangement uses TRBV19 and TRBJ1-1; D is undetermined. Trimming shortened V by 3 bases and J by 1 base, and 12 bases separated the two germline ends. The germline V gene has CDR1 LNHDA and CDR2 SQIVND (reference sequence). The CDR3 spans 15 residues. CDR3 nucleotides: TGTGCCAGTAGTATTCTAGGTTGGTCGAACACTGAAGCTTTCTTT. Protein: CASSILGWSNTEAFF. Full variable domain (remainder filled in from reference TRBV19 and TRBJ1-1): DGGITQSPKYLFRKEGQNVTLSCEQNLNHDAMYWYRQDPGQGLRLIYYSQIVNDFQKGDIAEGYSVSREKKESFPLTVTSAQKNPTAFYLCASSILGWSNTEAFFGQGTRLTVV.

This clonotype was seen a few times. The chain has TRBV10-3 and TRBJ2-7; tentatively, D is TRBD1 or TRBD2 (6 bases each). The CDR3 spans 12 residues. Deletions cut 10 bases from V and 9 bases from J, with 19 bases between. In germline, CDR1 is ENHRY, CDR2 SYGVKD. Written as DNA, the CDR3 is TGTGCCAGTCGAACATCGGAGGGGGGGCAGTACTTC. This encodes CASRTSEGGQYF.

This clonotype was counted between two and nine times. The chain combines TRBV20-1 with TRBJ2-5; the D is unclear. Trimming removed 5 bases at V and 1 base at J, with 5 bases between. The germline V gene encodes CDR1 DFQATT and CDR2 SNEGSKA (reference sequence). This CDR3 has 11 amino acids. The CDR3 loop reads CSAPLQETQYF. The CDR3 bases are TGCAGTGCTCCGCTCCAAGAGACCCAGTACTTC.

In its sample, this clonotype was seen a few times. DNA for the CDR3: TGCGCCAGCTTACCGGCGGGGTCCACTGAAGCTTTCTTT. Protein: CASLPAGSTEAFF. The chain carries TRBV5-1 and TRBJ1-1; no definite D call. The CDR3 covers 13 residues. V lost 7 bases to trimming and J lost 4 bases, with 14 bases between them. Germline V gene data show CDR1 as SGHRS and CDR2 as YFSETQ.

The chain has TRBV4-3 and TRBJ2-7; TRBD1 agrees at 7 bases. CDR3 length: 16 amino acids. After removal of 0 bases from V and 5 bases from J, the junction contained 10 bases not matched to a gene. Germline-derived CDR1 and CDR2 are LGHNA and YSLEER. CDR3 loop: CASSQDRAGGSNEQYF. CDR3 DNA sequence: TGCGCCAGCAGCCAAGATAGGGCAGGGGGTTCCAACGAGCAGTACTTC.

This clonotype was picked up a small number of times. The V gene is TRBV6-2 or TRBV6-3, the J gene TRBJ2-2, with 9 bases that match TRBD2. J gave up 6 bases and V 5 bases, and 10 bases lay outside the gene matches. CDR1 MNHEY and CDR2 SVGEGT come from the germline V gene. The CDR3 runs 16 residues. The CDR3 reads CASSRGTSSLAGELFF. CDR3 DNA: TGTGCCAGCAGTCGCGGGACTAGCTCCCTCGCCGGGGAGCTGTTTTTT.

This chain connects TRBV19 to TRBJ2-5; TRBD2 is a possible D gene (6 bases). This CDR3 has 16 amino acids. In germline, CDR1 is LNHDA, CDR2 SQIVND (reference sequence). V dropped 1 base and J dropped 0 bases, with 12 bases sitting between them. CDR3: CASSIGDFYDQETQYF. CDR3 DNA sequence: TGTGCCAGTAGTATAGGGGACTTCTACGACCAAGAGACCCAGTACTTC.

To note about this clonotype: This may stem from a read error, because a much larger clone lies one nucleotide away. V usage is TRBV12-3 or TRBV12-4 and J usage is TRBJ2-3, with 9 positions matching TRBD2. This CDR3 comprises 14 residues. With 6 bases clipped from V and 4 bases from J, the junction kept 5 bases outside the gene matches. CDR3 residues: CASSRLAAADTQYF. The CDR3 coding sequence is TGTGCCAGCAGCAGACTAGCGGCAGCAGATACGCAGTATTTT.

This clonotype was seen more than once but under ten times. The chain combines TRBV3-1 with TRBJ2-7; 12 bases match TRBD2. CDR3 length: 15 residues. V lost 6 bases and J lost 7; bases outside the gene matches: 10. The germline V gene encodes CDR1 LGHDT and CDR2 YNNKEL (reference sequence). The CDR3: CASSPRLAGESEQYF. The CDR3 nucleotides are TGTGCCAGCAGTCCCCGACTAGCGGGAGAAAGTGAGCAGTACTTC.

The chain has TRBV4-3 and TRBJ2-3; D call uncertain. V was clipped by 0 bases and J by 3 bases, with 7 bases between them. CDR1 and CDR2 (germline): LGHNA, YSLEER. The CDR3 is 14 residues long. CDR3 nucleotide sequence: TGCGCCAGCAGCCAAGATGTGACTACAGATACGCAGTATTTT. Translation: CASSQDVTTDTQYF.

The table lists this clonotype with a few counts. The CDR3 region has the DNA TGTGCCAGCACTAAAGGGACTGGCTACACCTTC. This codes for CASTKGTGYTF. The chain has TRBV6-5 and TRBJ1-2, with TRBD1 as a possible D gene (5 bases). With 7 bases removed from V and 7 bases from J, the gap between germline ends came to 10 bases. This CDR3 spans 11 amino acids. CDR1 MNHEY and CDR2 SVGAGI come from the germline V gene.

This clonotype came up many times. The chain is built from TRBV4-2 and TRBJ2-1, with 10 bases lining up with TRBD2. The CDR3 has 17 amino acids. Germline assignment: CDR1 LGHNA and CDR2 YNFKEQ. V shed 0 bases and J 4 bases; nucleotides not matched to a gene: 6. CDR3 residues: CASSQELPSGSYNEQFF. The CDR3 nucleotides read TGTGCCAGCAGCCAAGAGTTGCCTAGCGGGAGTTACAATGAGCAGTTCTTC.

The sample holds many counts of this clonotype. This chain uses TRBV9 with TRBJ2-1; 8 positions match TRBD2. Germline V gene lookup returns CDR1 SGDLS and CDR2 YYNGEE. This CDR3 has 16 residues. V dropped 1 base and J dropped 4; count of bases not matched to a gene: 7. This chain's CDR3 is CASSVRDSGTYNEQFF. The DNA of the CDR3 is TGTGCCAGCAGCGTAAGGGATAGCGGGACGTACAATGAGCAGTTCTTC.

This clonotype was counted between two and nine times. This chain connects TRBV7-9 to TRBJ2-3; TRBD1 might be the D (5 bases). Germline V CDR1 and CDR2: SEHNR, FQNEAQ (reference sequence). This CDR3 spans 17 amino acids. The V gene lost 7 bases and the J gene lost 6 bases, with 26 bases spanning the gap. The CDR3 spells CASTLPLQGKVYDTQYF. The DNA of the CDR3 is TGTGCCAGCACTCTCCCCCTCCAGGGTAAGGTCTACGATACGCAGTATTTT.

A few counts support this clonotype. This chain joins TRBV20-1 and TRBJ2-7, with 7 bases that match TRBD1. Trimming cost V 1 base and J 3 bases; bases outside gene matches: 6. Germline V gene lookup returns CDR1 DFQATT and CDR2 SNEGSKA (reference sequence). The CDR3 is 14 residues long. CDR3 sequence reads: CSARGQDRDYEQYF. In DNA, the CDR3 is TGCAGTGCTAGAGGCCAAGACAGGGACTACGAGCAGTACTTC.

In its sample, this clonotype was seen a few times. This chain connects TRBV15 to TRBJ2-1; 12 nucleotides line up with TRBD2. The germline V gene encodes CDR1 LNHNV and CDR2 YYDKDF (reference sequence). The V gene end was trimmed by 4 bases and the J gene end by 3 bases; junction bases not matched to a gene: 4. The CDR3 is made up of 16 amino acids. CDR3 in amino acids: CATSTRTSGNYNEQFF. As DNA, the CDR3 is TGTGCCACCAGCACCCGGACTAGCGGGAACTACAATGAGCAGTTCTTC.

Many counts were recorded for this clonotype. This chain uses TRBV4-1 with TRBJ2-5, with D unclear. The CDR3 extends over 15 amino acids. V lost 6 bases, J lost 1 base, and 15 bases lay in between. Per germline, CDR1 MGHRA and CDR2 YSYEKL. The CDR3 DNA is TGCGCCAGCAGAATCAGCCCTCTTGGCCAAGAGACCCAGTACTTC. Translation gives CASRISPLGQETQYF.

The chain joins TRBV12-3 or TRBV12-4 to TRBJ2-7, with TRBD2 as a possible D gene (7 bases). The CDR3 is made up of 14 amino acids. V lost 7 bases and J lost 4, with 17 bases in between. This CDR3 is CASNLSGGGYEQYF. DNA for the CDR3: TGTGCCAGCAATCTCTCGGGGGGCGGGTACGAGCAGTACTTC.

The genes are TRBV20-1 and TRBJ2-7, with D uncertain. The CDR3 extends over 13 amino acids. Germline CDR1 is DFQATT and CDR2 is SNEGSKA (reference sequence). V gave up 4 bases and J gave up 0 bases, with 10 bases separating them. The CDR3 loop reads CSAILLDSYEQYF. The CDR3 region has the DNA TGCAGTGCTATTCTCCTAGACTCCTACGAGCAGTACTTC.

In this sample, this clonotype turned up many times. The junction shows a germline mismatch at one end, possibly a read error. The rearrangement uses TRBV5-1 and TRBJ2-3; D is possibly TRBD1 (5 bases). Germline values: CDR1 SGHRS, CDR2 YFSETQ. CDR3 length equals 14 residues. This chain's CDR3 is CASSWGPSTDTQYF. DNA of the CDR3: TGTGCCAGCAGCTGGGGCCCGAGCACAGATACGCAGTATTTT. The full variable domain, its missing parts supplied by reference TRBV5-1 and TRBJ2-3, is KAGVTQTPRYLIKTRGQQVTLSCSPISGHRSVSWYQQTPGQGLQFLFEYFSETQRNKGNFPGRFSGRQFSNSRSEMNVSTLELGDSALYLCASSWGPSTDTQYFGPGTRLTVL.

This clonotype was counted between two and nine times. V and J are TRBV7-2 and TRBJ1-3; 9 bases are shared with TRBD1. Germline trimming cut 3 bases from V and 1 base from J; bases unmatched to any gene: 1. The CDR3 is made up of 15 amino acids. Germline V CDR1 and CDR2: SGHTA, FQGNSA. The CDR3 coding sequence is TGTGCCAGCAGCTTTGGGACAGGGTCTGGAAACACCATATATTTT. This gives the protein CASSFGTGSGNTIYF.

This chain joins TRBV29-1 and TRBJ2-2; possible D gene TRBD2, 6 bases. The CDR3 runs to 13 residues. V was pared by 5 bases and J by 5 bases, with 12 bases between. Germline V CDR1 and CDR2: SQVTM, ANQGSEA. The CDR3 region is CSVSSGETGELFF. The CDR3 nucleotides read TGCAGCGTTTCGTCGGGAGAGACCGGGGAGCTGTTTTTT.

This clonotype was observed a handful of times. The chain has TRBV28 and TRBJ2-1; D could derive from TRBD1 or TRBD2 (6 bases each). The CDR3 loop spans 16 amino acids. The germline V gene encodes CDR1 MDHEN and CDR2 SYDVKM. Trimming pared 5 bases from V and 3 bases from J, leaving 17 bases between. The CDR3 loop is CASSQPSGGVYNEQFF. CDR3 bases: TGTGCCAGCAGTCAACCCTCCGGGGGCGTCTACAATGAGCAGTTCTTC.

The chain has TRBV1 and TRBJ2-1; the D call of TRBD1 is as the table states it, not checked on the DNA. TRBV1 is described as a pseudogene. The CDR3 is 16 residues long. CDR3 in amino acids: CTSSQPGQGTSNEQFF. The CDR3 DNA reads TGCACCAGCAGCCAACCGGGACAGGGTACCTCCAATGAGCAGTTCTTC.

This clonotype appeared a few times. The V call is TRBV18, the J call TRBJ2-1; 7 positions agree with TRBD2. With V trimmed by 0 bases and J by 5 bases, 19 bases remained unmatched. The CDR3 extends over 20 amino acids. The V gene's germline CDR1 is KGHSH and CDR2 LQKENI. CDR3 amino acids: CASSPPEPRDYSTSDNEQFF. The CDR3 region has the DNA TGTGCCAGCTCACCACCGGAGCCTCGGGACTACAGTACCTCAGACAATGAGCAGTTCTTC.

The sample holds a few counts of this clonotype. The genes are TRBV6-1 and TRBJ2-2, with D perhaps matching TRBD2 (6 bases). The germline V and J ends were trimmed by 8 bases and 5 bases, with 12 bases remaining between them. The CDR3 sequence is 13 residues long. Germline V gene lookup returns CDR1 MNHNS and CDR2 SASEGT. CDR3 DNA: TGTGCCAGCCATCCGCGGGGAACCGGGGAGCTGTTTTTT. It codes for CASHPRGTGELFF.